This TCR beta chain stems from a study of OX40 agonist ivuxolimab in advanced cancers. Across the whole study: Two patients with cutaneous melanoma and one with hepatocellular carcinoma, three in total, showed partial responses.

Data came from immunoSEQ multiplex PCR; TCRdb stores just in-frame clones and leaves some out. The sample carries about 54,000 clones, approximately 80% recorded once. Overall study results and limits: The CD4+ and CD8+ T cells in the blood had expanded clonally by week 6 at 0.1 to 3.0 mg/kg.

Worth noting for this clone: The antigen is undetermined.

The clonotype comes from an adult with an advanced solid tumor such as melanoma, head and neck, liver or kidney cancer. The material was CD4+ or CD8+ T cells sorted from blood, obtained in a trial of the OX40 agonist ivuxolimab.

The CDR3 sequence: CASRGTGDRQPQHF. CDR3 DNA: TGTGCCAGCAGGGGGACAGGGGATCGGCAGCCCCAGCATTTT. The chain employs TRBV27 and TRBJ1-5; 10 bases match TRBD1. CDR3 size: 14 residues. Germline V gene sequence: CDR1 MNHEY, CDR2 SMNVEV (reference sequence). Trimming cost V 6 bases and J 7 bases; bases outside gene matches: 6.